Presented here are 21 T cell receptor beta chains from one specimen sequenced in a study of response to subunit inactivated influenza vaccine. One entry per CDR3 protein results from TCRdb running MiXCR on the RT-PCR reads. The repertoire holds roughly 700,000 distinct CDR3 sequences, with around 16% as singletons. The source was PBMCs from blood, collected less than 13 days after vaccination. The receptors here all came from a man aged 45 to 65 who received an inactivated influenza vaccine.

This clonotype was seen more than once but under ten times. This rearrangement joins TRBV4-3 to TRBJ2-6; D uncertain. Germline CDR1 reads LGHNA; CDR2 reads YSLEER. Trimming removed 4 bases at V and 4 bases at J, with 11 bases between. CDR3 length: 15 amino acids. The CDR3 protein is CASSPRTTGANVLTF. Written as DNA, the CDR3 is TGCGCCAGCAGCCCAAGGACGACCGGGGCCAACGTCCTGACTTTC.

CDR3: CASSWSGTSKETQYF. The CDR3 coding sequence is TGCGCCAGCAGCTGGTCCGGGACTAGCAAAGAGACCCAGTACTTC. The chain uses TRBV5-1 and TRBJ2-5, with 9 nucleotides matching TRBD2. The germline gives CDR1 SGHRS, CDR2 YFSETQ. The CDR3 runs to 15 residues. J lost 3 bases, V lost 3 bases, and 6 bases had no gene match.

The V and J genes are TRBV6-2 or TRBV6-3 and TRBJ2-2, with D perhaps assigned TRBD1 or TRBD2 (5 bases each). CDR3 size: 15 residues. The germline V gene encodes CDR1 MNHEY and CDR2 SVGEGT. V lost 6 bases, J lost 6 bases, and 17 bases lay in between. The CDR3 sequence: CASRRGIQGAGELFF. The CDR3, as DNA: TGTGCCAGCAGGCGAGGGATCCAGGGAGCCGGGGAGCTGTTTTTT.

This clonotype has more than one count but fewer than ten. This chain uses TRBV6-2 or TRBV6-3 with TRBJ1-5; 10 bases fit TRBD1. Germline V gene lookup returns CDR1 MNHEY and CDR2 SVGEGT. The V and J ends lost 5 bases and 1 base, in that order; junction bases with no gene match: 5. The CDR3 runs 16 residues. This CDR3 is CASSRGGQGSNQPQHF. Here the CDR3 DNA reads TGTGCCAGCAGTAGGGGGGGACAGGGGAGCAATCAGCCCCAGCATTTT.

The rearrangement uses TRBV15 and TRBJ2-7; 7 bases match TRBD2. CDR3 length: 14 amino acids. The V gene's germline CDR1 is LNHNV and CDR2 YYDKDF (reference sequence). The V gene end was trimmed by 3 bases and the J gene end by 7 bases; junction bases not matched to a gene: 9. DNA of the CDR3: TGTGCCACCAGCAGCAGGCGGGAGCTGGGGGAGCAGTACTTC. Translated, it gives CATSSRRELGEQYF.

The V call is TRBV7-2, the J call TRBJ1-5; D gene uncertain. The germline CDR1 and CDR2 sequences are SGHTA and FQGNSA. The ends were cut back, 2 bases at V and 4 bases at J, with 6 bases in the middle. The CDR3 runs 13 residues. CDR3 sequence reads: CASSLQTNQPQHF. The CDR3 DNA reads as TGTGCCAGCAGCTTACAAACGAATCAGCCCCAGCATTTT.

This clonotype was counted only a few times. The chain carries TRBV27 and TRBJ2-5; TRBD2 aligns across 13 bases. Per germline, CDR1 MNHEY and CDR2 SMNVEV (reference sequence). The CDR3 has 15 amino acids. The ends lost 3 bases at V and 6 bases at J; junction bases unmatched: 4. CDR3 amino acids: CASSLGTSGTKTQYF. Written as DNA, the CDR3 is TGTGCCAGCAGTTTGGGGACTAGCGGGACTAAGACCCAGTACTTC.

This clonotype was detected only a few times. The chain uses TRBV5-1 and TRBJ2-5, with a tentative D call TRBD2 (5 bases). Trimming took 3 bases from V and 5 from J, leaving 8 bases between them. The length of the CDR3 is 12 residues. Germline values: CDR1 SGHRS, CDR2 YFSETQ. The chain's CDR3 is CASSSQRETQYF. In nucleotides, the CDR3 is TGCGCCAGCAGCTCACAGCGGGAGACCCAGTACTTC.

This chain uses TRBV6-2 or TRBV6-3 with TRBJ2-7; 7 bases match TRBD2. V lost 4 bases and J lost 0; bases outside the gene matches: 9. The CDR3 loop spans 16 amino acids. Germline V gives CDR1 MNHEY, CDR2 SVGEGT. CDR3 sequence: CASSSSRLADSYEQYF. The DNA of the CDR3 is TGTGCCAGCAGTTCCTCGCGACTAGCAGACTCCTACGAGCAGTACTTC.

This clonotype showed up just a few times. The chain has TRBV20-1 and TRBJ2-7; 7 bases are a match to TRBD2. This CDR3 is built from 15 residues. Trimming at V came to 5 bases and at J to 0 bases, leaving 10 bases not matched to a gene. Germline V gene data show CDR1 as DFQATT and CDR2 as SNEGSKA (reference sequence). The CDR3 DNA reads TGCAGTGCTCAGGGCGCGGGAGCGAGCTCCTACGAGCAGTACTTC. Protein sequence: CSAQGAGASSYEQYF.

V gene TRBV4-1 combines with J gene TRBJ2-7; 8 bases are shared with TRBD2. The CDR3 length is 15 residues. Germline trimming cut 2 bases from V and 1 base from J; bases unmatched to any gene: 4. Germline CDR1 and CDR2: MGHRA and YSYEKL. The CDR3 region has the DNA TGCGCCAGCAGCCAAACAACTAGCGGTTCCTACGAGCAGTACTTC. Its translation is CASSQTTSGSYEQYF.

V gene TRBV4-2 combines with J gene TRBJ2-1; possible D gene TRBD1, 5 bases. Between the trimmed V and J ends, which lost 4 bases and 5 bases, there was a span of 15 bases. The CDR3 runs to 15 residues. CDR1 and CDR2 from the germline V gene are LGHNA and YNFKEQ. CDR3 in amino acids: CASSPLAGPNNEQFF. Here the CDR3 DNA reads TGTGCCAGCAGCCCCCTGGCAGGGCCGAACAATGAGCAGTTCTTC.

In this sample, this clonotype turned up a few times. The V and J genes are TRBV20-1 and TRBJ2-7; 11 bases align to TRBD1. J gave up 7 bases and V 2 bases, and 7 bases lay outside the gene matches. From germline, CDR1 is DFQATT and CDR2 SNEGSKA (reference sequence). The CDR3 length is 14 residues. CDR3 region: CSARKRTGGEEQYF. CDR3 in DNA: TGCAGTGCTAGAAAAAGGACAGGGGGCGAGGAGCAGTACTTC.

The chain combines TRBV11-2 with TRBJ1-2, with D unclear. V lost 4 bases and J 5 bases, leaving 14 bases between the germline ends. Germline V gene data show CDR1 as SGHAT and CDR2 as FQNNGV. CDR3 size: 14 residues. CDR3 sequence reads: CASSSPQGSYGYTF. DNA for the CDR3: TGTGCCAGCAGCTCTCCGCAAGGGAGTTATGGCTACACCTTC.

The chain carries TRBV19 and TRBJ1-5; 11 bases are shared with TRBD1. The CDR3 runs 16 residues. After removal of 2 bases from V and 4 bases from J, the junction contained 4 bases not matched to a gene. The V gene's germline CDR1 is LNHDA and CDR2 SQIVND (reference sequence). In DNA form, the CDR3 reads TGTGCCAGTAGTATACCGGGACAGGGGGGAAATCAGCCCCAGCATTTT. Amino acid sequence: CASSIPGQGGNQPQHF.

This sequence joins TRBV11-1 and TRBJ2-5; TRBD2 matches at 12 bases. V was pared by 2 bases and J by 4 bases, with 11 bases of the junction left unmatched. The CDR3 has 18 residues. Germline assignment: CDR1 SGHAT and CDR2 FQDESV (reference sequence). In DNA form, the CDR3 reads TGTGCCAGCAGCTTATCCCGGACTAGCGGGGATAGTGGAGAGACCCAGTACTTC. Its protein product is CASSLSRTSGDSGETQYF.

This clonotype showed up many times. The chain is built from TRBV3-1 and TRBJ1-5; D is unresolved. Trimming took 3 bases from V and 0 from J, leaving 6 bases between them. Germline V gene sequence: CDR1 LGHDT, CDR2 YNNKEL (reference sequence). CDR3 length: 14 amino acids. The CDR3 protein is CASSQLYSNQPQHF. In DNA, the CDR3 is TGTGCCAGCAGCCAGCTTTATAGCAATCAGCCCCAGCATTTT. Filled out from reference TRBV3-1 and TRBJ1-5, the complete variable domain reads DTAVSQTPKYLVTQMGNDKSIKCEQNLGHDTMYWYKQDSKKFLKIMFSYNNKELIINETVPNRFSPKSPDKAHLNLHINSLELGDSAVYFCASSQLYSNQPQHFGDGTRLSIL.

This chain connects TRBV7-2 to TRBJ2-3, with TRBD2 as a possible D gene (7 bases). The CDR3 runs 12 residues. The V end lost 1 base, the J end lost 13 bases, and 12 bases lay between the germline ends. Germline CDR1 is SGHTA and CDR2 is FQGNSA. CDR3: CASSLEGGAKYF. The CDR3 DNA sequence: TGTGCCAGCAGCTTAGAAGGGGGGGCAAAGTATTTT.

CDR3 DNA: TGTGCCAGCAGCCGCGTGGAGGGAGTAAAAGAGACCCAGTACTTC. This translates into CASSRVEGVKETQYF. This chain links TRBV4-2 with TRBJ2-5; the D gene is possibly TRBD2 (6 bases). Deletions cut 4 bases from V and 3 bases from J, with 15 bases between. The CDR3 loop spans 15 amino acids. Germline lookup yields CDR1 LGHNA and CDR2 YNFKEQ.

V usage is TRBV18 and J usage is TRBJ2-1, with D tentatively TRBD2 (5 bases). The CDR3 totals 16 residues. Germline V gene sequence: CDR1 KGHSH, CDR2 LQKENI. The ends were cut back, 0 bases at V and 6 bases at J, with 15 bases in the middle. In DNA form, the CDR3 reads TGTGCCAGCTCACCACCGATGAGGGTCACGGGCAATGAGCAGTTCTTC. It codes for CASSPPMRVTGNEQFF.

The V gene is TRBV11-1, the J gene TRBJ2-4; no clear D. V lost 3 bases, J lost 6 bases, and 9 bases lay in between. The CDR3 sequence is 13 residues long. Germline V gene lookup returns CDR1 SGHAT and CDR2 FQDESV (reference sequence). CDR3 nucleotide sequence: TGTGCCAGCAGCTTCGAACCGAGAAACATTCAGTACTTC. It translates to CASSFEPRNIQYF.